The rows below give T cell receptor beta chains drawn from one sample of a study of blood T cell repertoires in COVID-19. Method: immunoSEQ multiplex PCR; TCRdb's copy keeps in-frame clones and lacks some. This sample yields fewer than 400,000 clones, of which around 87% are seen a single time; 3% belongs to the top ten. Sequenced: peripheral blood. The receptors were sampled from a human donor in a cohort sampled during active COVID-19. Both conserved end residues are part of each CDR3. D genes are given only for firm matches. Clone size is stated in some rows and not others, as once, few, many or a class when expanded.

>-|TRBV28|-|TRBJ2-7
TGTGCCAGCAGTTGGGGGGTAGCGGACACGACCTACGAGCAGTACTTC
CASSWGVADTTYEQYF
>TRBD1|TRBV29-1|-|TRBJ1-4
TGCAGCGTTGTGGACAGGGGGGGGGAAAAACTGTTTTTT
CSVVDRGGEKLFF
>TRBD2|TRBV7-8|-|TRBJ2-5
TGTGCCAGCAGCTTAGGGGGACTAGCTTTCCCCGACTTC
CASSLGGLAFPDF
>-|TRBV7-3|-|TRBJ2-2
TGTGCCAGCAGCTTAGCTAGAGACACCGGGGAGCTGTTTTTT
CASSLARDTGELFF
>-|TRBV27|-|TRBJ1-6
TGTGCCAGCAGACGAGAGCAATCTAGGAATTCACCCCTCCACTTT
CASRREQSRNSPLHF
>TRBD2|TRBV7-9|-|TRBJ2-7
TGTGCCAGCAGCTCCACTAGCGGGGTAGCCTACGAGCAGTACTTC
CASSSTSGVAYEQYF
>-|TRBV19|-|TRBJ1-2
TGTGCCAGTAGTGTATCGGTAGAAGTCGGCTATGGCTACACCTTC
CASSVSVEVGYGYTF
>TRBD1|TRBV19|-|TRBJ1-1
TGTGCCAGTAGTATAGATCTATGGGGACAGAGCATGAACACTGAAGCTTTCTTT
CASSIDLWGQSMNTEAFF
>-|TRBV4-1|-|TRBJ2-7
TGCGCCAGCAGCCAAGGGCCCTCAGTATGGTACTTC
CASSQGPSVWYF
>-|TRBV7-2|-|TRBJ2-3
TGTGCCAGCAGCGAAGACTACACTAGCACAGATACGCAGTATTTT
CASSEDYTSTDTQYF
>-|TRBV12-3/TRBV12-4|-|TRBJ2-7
TGTGCCAGCGGACGGGGGGCAAATTACGAGCAGTACTTC
CASGRGANYEQYF
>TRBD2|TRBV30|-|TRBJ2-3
TGTGCCTGGGCCACCGGGACTAGCGGCCCAGTTCCCCAGTATTTT
CAWATGTSGPVPQYF
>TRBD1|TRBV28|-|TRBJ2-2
TGTGCCAGCAGTAAGGTGGGACAGGGGAAGGCCGGGGAGCTGTTTTTT
CASSKVGQGKAGELFF
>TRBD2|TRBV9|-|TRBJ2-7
TGTGCCAGCAGCGTAGAGGTTGGCGGGGGCTACGAGCAGTACTTC
CASSVEVGGGYEQYF
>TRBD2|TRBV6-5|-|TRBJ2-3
TGTGCCACTTCGGGGGGCGGGAGGGCCCTCGATACGCAGTATTTT
CATSGGGRALDTQYF
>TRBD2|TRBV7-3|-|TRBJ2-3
TGTGCCAGCAGCATAGGGGCTAGCGGGGGCAATACGCAGTATTTT
CASSIGASGGNTQYF
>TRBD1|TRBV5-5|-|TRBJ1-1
TGTGCCAGCAGCCCCGGGACAGGTGGGGTAATGAACACTGAAGCTTTCTTT
CASSPGTGGVMNTEAFF
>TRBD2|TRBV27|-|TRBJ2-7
TGTGCCAGCAGTGAAACCGTAGCGGGAACATCCTACGAGCAGTACTTC
CASSETVAGTSYEQYF
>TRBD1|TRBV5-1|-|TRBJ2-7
TGCGCCAGCAGCTCACAGGGGGCCAGCTCCTACGAGCAGTACTTC
CASSSQGASSYEQYF
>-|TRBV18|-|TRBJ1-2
TGTGCCAGCTCACCGAACGGCGGGGGAAGTAACTATGGCTACACCTTC
CASSPNGGGSNYGYTF
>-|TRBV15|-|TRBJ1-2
TGTGCCACCAGCAGCCGGGGGGCCTTGGGCTACACCTTC
CATSSRGALGYTF
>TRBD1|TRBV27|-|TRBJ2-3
TGTGCCAGCCCCACCGGGACAGGGGACGTCACAGATACGCAGTATTTT
CASPTGTGDVTDTQYF
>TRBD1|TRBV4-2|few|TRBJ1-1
TGTGCCAGCAGCCTCTACACAGGGGGGACCACTGAAGCTTTCTTT
CASSLYTGGTTEAFF
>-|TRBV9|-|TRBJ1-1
TGTGCCAGCAGCCCTAGTCGGGGGGCGAAGGCTTTCTTT
CASSPSRGAKAFF
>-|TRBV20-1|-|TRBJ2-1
TGCAGTGCTACGTCCCACAATGAGCAGTTCTTC
CSATSHNEQFF
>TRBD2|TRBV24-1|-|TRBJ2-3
TGTGCCACCAGTGAGGGACTAGCGGGGTACGATACGCAGTATTTT
CATSEGLAGYDTQYF
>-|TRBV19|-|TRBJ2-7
TGTGCCAGTAGCACAGGGAACGAGCAGTACTTC
CASSTGNEQYF
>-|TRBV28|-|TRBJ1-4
TGTGCCAGCAGTCCCGGTCTCTATGAAAAACTGTTTTTT
CASSPGLYEKLFF
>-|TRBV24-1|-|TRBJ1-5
TGTGCCACCAGTCCACAGGGATTTAATCAGCCCCAGCATTTT
CATSPQGFNQPQHF
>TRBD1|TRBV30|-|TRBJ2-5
TGTGCCTGGAGTTTACAGGGGGTACAAGAGACCCAGTACTTC
CAWSLQGVQETQYF
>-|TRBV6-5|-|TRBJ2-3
TGTGCCAGCAGTTACTCGCTAGCTACAGATACGCAGTATTTT
CASSYSLATDTQYF
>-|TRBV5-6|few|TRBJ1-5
TGTGCCAGCAGCACAGCGAAAGCGGGCAATCAGCCCCAGCATTTT
CASSTAKAGNQPQHF
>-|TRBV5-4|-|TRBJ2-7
TGTGCCAGCAGCTTCGGGGGAACTTACGAGCAGTACTTC
CASSFGGTYEQYF
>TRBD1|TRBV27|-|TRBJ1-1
TGTGCCAGCAGTTCTACGATCGGGACAGGTGAGGGGCTGAACACTGAAGCTTTCTTT
CASSSTIGTGEGLNTEAFF
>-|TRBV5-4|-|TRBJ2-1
TGTGCCAGCAGCTTTGTGGGGGCCCGAGGGGGTGAGCAGTTCTTC
CASSFVGARGGEQFF
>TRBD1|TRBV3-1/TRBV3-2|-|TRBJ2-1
TGTGCCAGCAGCCAAGGCCCCACAGGGGGGAATGAGCAGTTCTTC
CASSQGPTGGNEQFF
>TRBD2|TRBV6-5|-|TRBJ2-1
TGTGCCAGCAGTCCTAGCGGGGCCTTCAATGAGCAGTTCTTC
CASSPSGAFNEQFF
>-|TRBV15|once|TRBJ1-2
TGTGCCACCAGCAGAGATCGGGCCCAGGGGTATCAGGATGACACCTTC
CATSRDRAQGYQDDTF
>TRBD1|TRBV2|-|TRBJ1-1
TGTGCCAGCAGTCCGATTGACAGGGTCCCCAAGCGGGCTTTCTTT
CASSPIDRVPKRAFF
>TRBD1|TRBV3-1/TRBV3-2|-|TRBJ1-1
TGTGCCAGCAGCCAAGGTCTGGGACAGGGATCCACTGAAGCTTTCTTT
CASSQGLGQGSTEAFF
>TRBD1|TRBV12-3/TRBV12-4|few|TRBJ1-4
TGTGCCAGTGGGGGACAGGGTTATGAAAAACTGTTTTTT
CASGGQGYEKLFF
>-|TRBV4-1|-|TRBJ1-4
TGCGCCAGCAGCCAAACAGGGTCAAAACTGTTTTTT
CASSQTGSKLFF
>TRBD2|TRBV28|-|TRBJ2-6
TGTGCCAGCAGGAGGGGTGGACTAGCGGTCTCTGGGGCCAACGTCCTGACTTTC
CASRRGGLAVSGANVLTF
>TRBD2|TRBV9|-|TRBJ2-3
TGTGCCAGCAGCGTCGGGACTAGCGGGACCCTGGGGGATACGCAGTATTTT
CASSVGTSGTLGDTQYF
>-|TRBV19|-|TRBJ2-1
TGTGCCAGTAAGGGGTTGGGAAATGGTATTATCTACAATGAGCAGTTCTTC
CASKGLGNGIIYNEQFF
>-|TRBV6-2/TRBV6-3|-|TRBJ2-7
TGTGCCAGCAGTTACCCGGACAGAGAGTATCAGTTCCGCTCCTACGAGCAGTACTTC
CASSYPDREYQFRSYEQYF
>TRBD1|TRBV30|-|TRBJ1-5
TGTGCCTGGAATCCGGGACAGGGAAGTCAGCCCCAGCATTTT
CAWNPGQGSQPQHF
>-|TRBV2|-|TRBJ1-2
TGTGCCAGCAGTGCAGGGCCAATTAACTATGGCTACACCTTC
CASSAGPINYGYTF
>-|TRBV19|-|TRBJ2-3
TGTGCCAGTAGTCCCCCCCCCAAAGATACGCAGTATTTT
CASSPPPKDTQYF